These T cell receptor beta chains were read from a single sample in a study of shared clonotypes between healthy human individuals. The data were produced by immunoSEQ multiplex PCR, yet TCRdb's version contains in-frame clones alone and is incomplete. There are roughly 600,000 clones in the sample; roughly 98% occur only once, and approximately 0.3% lies in the top ten. Sequenced: naive CD8+ T cells sorted from blood. Receptors were obtained from a man aged 25-45 years in good health. Both conserved end residues are part of each CDR3. The D gene is left open where the match is weak. Not every row has a clone size; where given, it reads once, few, many or a size class.

len	abundance	d_gene	v_gene	j_gene	CDR3aa	CDR3nt
15	.	TRBD2	TRBV28	TRBJ2-3	CASSLAAGGTDTQYF	TGTGCCAGCAGTTTGGCAGCGGGAGGCACAGATACGCAGTATTTT
15	.	.	TRBV5-1	TRBJ1-2	CASSLNSETAYGYTF	TGCGCCAGCAGCTTGAATAGTGAGACTGCCTATGGCTACACCTTC
14	.	TRBD1	TRBV7-2	TRBJ2-7	CASSLEGGHYEQYF	TGTGCCAGCAGCCTCGAAGGGGGCCACTACGAGCAGTACTTC
16	.	TRBD1	TRBV7-9	TRBJ2-7	CASSSEGQERTYEQYF	TGTGCCAGCAGCTCCGAGGGACAGGAGCGAACCTACGAGCAGTACTTC
14	.	.	TRBV13	TRBJ2-5	CASSFVHQRETQYF	TGTGCCAGCAGCTTTGTCCACCAGAGGGAGACCCAGTACTTC
15	.	TRBD1	TRBV6-6	TRBJ2-4	CASSPFMDRKNIQYF	TGTGCCAGCAGTCCCTTCATGGACAGGAAAAACATTCAGTACTTC
13	.	.	TRBV29-1	TRBJ2-1	CSILPSSYNEQFF	TGCAGCATCCTACCTAGCTCCTACAATGAGCAGTTCTTC
12	.	.	TRBV7-9	TRBJ2-1	CASSLAGTEQFF	TGTGCCAGCAGCTTAGCCGGGACAGAGCAGTTCTTC
13	.	.	TRBV4-1	TRBJ1-1	CASSQVGYTEAFF	TGCGCCAGCAGCCAAGTAGGGTACACTGAAGCTTTCTTT
13	once	.	TRBV15	TRBJ2-1	CATSRVDYNEQFF	TGTGCCACCAGCAGAGTCGACTACAATGAGCAGTTCTTC
13	.	.	TRBV7-8	TRBJ2-7	CASSLRPSGEQYF	TGTGCCAGCAGCTTGAGGCCTTCAGGCGAGCAGTACTTC
12	.	.	TRBV5-4	TRBJ1-2	CASSLGTGRYTF	TGTGCCAGCAGCTTGGGAACAGGGCGCTACACCTTC
14	.	.	TRBV7-8	TRBJ1-2	CASSLVPGRYGYTF	TGTGCCAGCAGCTTAGTTCCAGGGAGGTATGGCTACACCTTC